This is a list of T cell receptor beta chains from one sample in a study of vaccination and CD4 T cells after COVID-19. What these receptors recognize is not known. TCRdb ran MiXCR on the PCR reads and lists one entry per CDR3 protein. This table holds approximately 12,000 distinct CDR3 sequences, around half found once. The sample consisted of CD4+ T cells from blood, cultured in vitro. All receptors derive from a human donor who had recovered from COVID-19. The CDR3 runs from the conserved cysteine through the conserved F or W. D genes are given only for firm matches. Not every row has a clone size; where given, it reads once, few, many or a size class.

v_gene,j_gene,abundance,d_gene,CDR3nt,CDR3aa
TRBV4-1,TRBJ1-4,-,-,TGCGCCAGCAGCCGGATCTTTGGGGAAAAACTGTTTTTT,CASSRIFGEKLFF
TRBV20-1,TRBJ1-2,few,TRBD1,TGCAGTGCTGGACAGGGGGCAGAAGCCTATGGCTACACCTTC,CSAGQGAEAYGYTF
TRBV19,TRBJ2-3,-,-,TGTGCCAGTAGTATAGCAGGGGCGCAGTATACGCAGTATTTT,CASSIAGAQYTQYF
TRBV6-1,TRBJ2-1,few,-,TGTGCCAGCAGTGAGGCTAGCCGGCAGTTCTTC,CASSEASRQFF
TRBV7-8,TRBJ1-1,-,-,TGTGCCAGCAGCTTAGGAAGGGACATGCCCCCGGCCGAAGCTTTCTTT,CASSLGRDMPPAEAFF
TRBV19,TRBJ2-5,few,-,TGTGCCAGTAGAGTGGGGACGACGGGGCGGATAGGAGAGACCCAGTACTTC,CASRVGTTGRIGETQYF
TRBV6-1,TRBJ2-2,few,-,TGTGCCAGCACTCCCGTAAGGCGGGCGTCCGGGGAGCTGTTTTTT,CASTPVRRASGELFF
TRBV25-1,TRBJ1-2,-,TRBD1,TGTGCCAGCAGTAGAGGGACAGGGGCCTACTATGGCTACACCTTC,CASSRGTGAYYGYTF
TRBV7-9,TRBJ2-5,-,TRBD2,TGTGCCAGCAGCTTAACCGGCTGGGGGGGGGAGACCCAGTACTTC,CASSLTGWGGETQYF
TRBV2,TRBJ2-7,-,-,TGTGCCAGCAGTGAAGACGGCGGGGTCTACGAGCAGTACTTC,CASSEDGGVYEQYF
TRBV12-3/TRBV12-4,TRBJ1-6,few,-,TGTGCCAGCAAAACGGGGGACTCATATAATTCACCCCTCCACTTT,CASKTGDSYNSPLHF